The sequence of this T cell receptor (beta chain) was determined in a study of CD8 T cells in Susac syndrome. Random hexamers primed reverse transcription of 0.5 to 1 ug RNA. TCRdb re-called the immunoSEQ multiplex PCR reads with MiXCR, one entry per CDR3 protein. The data hold under 200,000 distinct CDR3 sequences, with around 94% observed a single time. Germline V gene sequence: CDR1 MNHNS, CDR2 SASEGT. The CDR3 is 17 amino acids. The ends lost 6 bases at V and 2 bases at J; junction bases unmatched: 12. This chain joins TRBV6-1 and TRBJ2-3, with TRBD2 matching 9 bases. This receptor was identified in a human donor in good health. Sequencing was performed on CD4+ T cells from PBMCs. The CDR3 nucleotides are TGTGCCAGCAGCCACCCCCCTGGGACTAGCCCCACAGATACGCAGTATTTT. Its translation: CASSHPPGTSPTDTQYF.